Listed below are T cell receptor beta chains from one sample, sequenced in a study of blood T cell repertoires in COVID-19. TCRdb's table, derived via immunoSEQ multiplex PCR, lists solely in-frame clones and lacks some. The sample lists fewer than 250,000 clones, 80% to 95% occurring once. The sequencing input was peripheral blood. The receptors originated from a young man with COVID-19, enrolled during active disease. Each CDR3 is given with its conserved first and last residue. D genes are given only for firm matches. Expanded clones get a size class; other rows say once, few or many, or leave the size out.

J gene: TRBJ1-2
D gene: TRBD1
V gene: TRBV11-1
clone size: NA
CDR3 protein: CASSYRDRGSGYTF
CDR3 DNA: TGTGCCAGCAGCTACCGGGACAGGGGGAGCGGCTACACCTTC

J gene: TRBJ2-2
D gene: TRBD2
V gene: TRBV27
clone size: NA
CDR3 protein: CASRYLAGGNTGELFF
CDR3 DNA: TGTGCCAGCAGGTACCTAGCGGGGGGCAACACCGGGGAGCTGTTTTTT

J gene: TRBJ1-2
D gene: NA
V gene: TRBV5-5
clone size: NA
CDR3 protein: CASSFREINYGYTF
CDR3 DNA: TGTGCCAGCAGCTTTAGGGAGATTAACTATGGCTACACCTTC

J gene: TRBJ2-5
D gene: TRBD1
V gene: TRBV15
clone size: NA
CDR3 protein: CATSRRLIRDRGKSETQYF
CDR3 DNA: TGTGCCACCAGCCGACGATTGATTCGGGACAGGGGAAAGTCGGAGACCCAGTACTTC

J gene: TRBJ1-1
D gene: NA
V gene: TRBV5-1
clone size: NA
CDR3 protein: CASSEGGGSTEAFF
CDR3 DNA: TGCGCCAGCAGCGAAGGGGGTGGTAGTACTGAAGCTTTCTTT

J gene: TRBJ2-7
D gene: TRBD1
V gene: TRBV5-1
clone size: once
CDR3 protein: CASSLQGFEYEQYF
CDR3 DNA: TGCGCCAGCAGCTTACAGGGGTTCGAGTACGAGCAGTACTTC

J gene: TRBJ1-6
D gene: TRBD1
V gene: TRBV28
clone size: NA
CDR3 protein: CASRRTGENSPLHF
CDR3 DNA: TGTGCCAGCAGGAGGACAGGCGAAAATTCACCCCTCCACTTT

J gene: TRBJ1-5
D gene: TRBD1
V gene: TRBV27
clone size: NA
CDR3 protein: CASSFRGHYLPGQGGGRIKQPQHF
CDR3 DNA: TGTGCCAGCAGTTTCCGCGGACACTATCTTCCGGGACAGGGGGGGGGAAGAATTAAACAGCCCCAGCATTTT

J gene: TRBJ2-1
D gene: TRBD1
V gene: TRBV11-2
clone size: NA
CDR3 protein: CASSPDRADYNEQFF
CDR3 DNA: TGTGCCAGCAGCCCGGACAGGGCCGACTACAATGAGCAGTTCTTC

J gene: TRBJ2-3
D gene: TRBD2
V gene: TRBV4-1
clone size: NA
CDR3 protein: CASSQGRASGGRLDTQYF
CDR3 DNA: TGCGCCAGCAGCCAAGGCAGGGCCAGCGGGGGGAGGTTGGATACGCAGTATTTT

J gene: TRBJ1-2
D gene: NA
V gene: TRBV15
clone size: NA
CDR3 protein: CATSRGQSRYGYTF
CDR3 DNA: TGTGCCACCAGCAGAGGGCAGTCCCGCTATGGCTACACCTTC

J gene: TRBJ2-2
D gene: TRBD2
V gene: TRBV29-1
clone size: NA
CDR3 protein: CSARTSGLTGELFF
CDR3 DNA: TGCAGCGCACGGACTAGCGGACTAACCGGGGAGCTGTTTTTT

J gene: TRBJ1-4
D gene: NA
V gene: TRBV7-4
clone size: NA
CDR3 protein: CASHYCPNEKLFF
CDR3 DNA: TGTGCCAGCCACTATTGTCCTAATGAAAAACTGTTTTTT

J gene: TRBJ1-2
D gene: TRBD1
V gene: TRBV18
clone size: NA
CDR3 protein: CASSPDRNYGYTF
CDR3 DNA: TGTGCCAGCTCACCGGACAGGAACTATGGCTACACCTTC

J gene: TRBJ2-7
D gene: NA
V gene: TRBV9
clone size: few
CDR3 protein: CASSVAAGVREQYF
CDR3 DNA: TGTGCCAGCAGCGTAGCTGCCGGGGTACGCGAGCAGTACTTC

J gene: TRBJ1-1
D gene: NA
V gene: TRBV28
clone size: NA
CDR3 protein: CASTGARNTEAFF
CDR3 DNA: TGTGCCAGCACAGGGGCCCGGAACACTGAAGCTTTCTTT

J gene: TRBJ1-1
D gene: NA
V gene: TRBV3-1/TRBV3-2
clone size: NA
CDR3 protein: CASSQEDTLKAFF
CDR3 DNA: TGTGCCAGCAGCCAAGAGGACACACTGAAAGCTTTCTTT

J gene: TRBJ2-7
D gene: NA
V gene: TRBV6-5
clone size: NA
CDR3 protein: CASKSGLGSYEQYF
CDR3 DNA: TGTGCCAGCAAATCGGGACTGGGATCCTACGAGCAGTACTTC

J gene: TRBJ1-3
D gene: NA
V gene: TRBV5-6
clone size: NA
CDR3 protein: CASSLDYRTSGNTIYF
CDR3 DNA: TGTGCCAGCAGCTTGGATTACCGGACATCTGGAAACACCATATATTTT

J gene: TRBJ1-4
D gene: NA
V gene: TRBV7-9
clone size: NA
CDR3 protein: CASSFRLNEKLFF
CDR3 DNA: TGTGCCAGCAGCTTTAGACTCAATGAAAAACTGTTTTTT

J gene: TRBJ1-6
D gene: TRBD1
V gene: TRBV7-9
clone size: once
CDR3 protein: CASSSRDRGLSYNSPLHF
CDR3 DNA: TGTGCCAGCAGCTCCCGGGACAGGGGGTTGTCCTATAATTCACCCCTCCACTTT

J gene: TRBJ2-1
D gene: NA
V gene: TRBV6-6
clone size: NA
CDR3 protein: CASSYRSNEQFF
CDR3 DNA: TGTGCCAGCAGTTACCGGAGCAATGAGCAGTTCTTC

J gene: TRBJ1-5
D gene: NA
V gene: TRBV9
clone size: NA
CDR3 protein: CASSVSNSNQPQHF
CDR3 DNA: TGTGCCAGCAGCGTTAGTAATAGCAATCAGCCCCAGCATTTT

J gene: TRBJ2-7
D gene: NA
V gene: TRBV7-9
clone size: NA
CDR3 protein: CASSYGTPSEQYF
CDR3 DNA: TGTGCCAGCAGCTATGGGACTCCCAGCGAGCAGTACTTC

J gene: TRBJ2-1
D gene: NA
V gene: TRBV5-1
clone size: NA
CDR3 protein: CASSGRWDEQFF
CDR3 DNA: TGCGCCAGCAGTGGGAGGTGGGATGAGCAGTTCTTC

J gene: TRBJ2-1
D gene: TRBD2
V gene: TRBV6-5
clone size: NA
CDR3 protein: CASRTSGGQTNEQFF
CDR3 DNA: TGTGCCAGCAGGACTAGCGGGGGGCAAACTAATGAGCAGTTCTTC

J gene: TRBJ1-5
D gene: NA
V gene: TRBV6-1
clone size: NA
CDR3 protein: CASVLSEGNQPQHF
CDR3 DNA: TGTGCCAGCGTATTATCAGAGGGCAATCAGCCCCAGCATTTT

J gene: TRBJ2-7
D gene: NA
V gene: TRBV19
clone size: NA
CDR3 protein: CASSISSISYEQYF
CDR3 DNA: TGTGCCAGTAGTATATCATCAATCTCCTACGAGCAGTACTTC

J gene: TRBJ2-7
D gene: TRBD1
V gene: TRBV7-9
clone size: NA
CDR3 protein: CASSLAALYRGHPYEQYF
CDR3 DNA: TGTGCCAGCAGCTTAGCCGCCTTATACAGGGGCCACCCCTACGAGCAGTACTTC

J gene: TRBJ2-7
D gene: TRBD2
V gene: TRBV4-1
clone size: NA
CDR3 protein: CASSQVWGGESSYEQYF
CDR3 DNA: TGCGCCAGCAGCCAAGTTTGGGGGGGGGAAAGCTCCTACGAGCAGTACTTC

J gene: TRBJ1-2
D gene: NA
V gene: TRBV6-5
clone size: NA
CDR3 protein: CASRPRGAGGYTF
CDR3 DNA: TGTGCCAGCAGGCCTAGGGGCGCCGGTGGCTACACCTTC